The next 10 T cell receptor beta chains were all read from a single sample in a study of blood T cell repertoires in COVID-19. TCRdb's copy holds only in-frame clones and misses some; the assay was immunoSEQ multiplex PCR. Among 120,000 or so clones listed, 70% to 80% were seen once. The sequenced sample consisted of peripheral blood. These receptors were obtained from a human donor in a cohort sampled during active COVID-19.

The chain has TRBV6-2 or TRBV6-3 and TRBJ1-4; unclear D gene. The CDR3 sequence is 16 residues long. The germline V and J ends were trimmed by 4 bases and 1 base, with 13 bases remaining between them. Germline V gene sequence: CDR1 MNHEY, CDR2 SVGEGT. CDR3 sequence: CASSSDTPQTNEKLFF. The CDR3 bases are TGTGCCAGCAGTTCCGACACGCCTCAAACTAATGAAAAACTGTTTTTT.

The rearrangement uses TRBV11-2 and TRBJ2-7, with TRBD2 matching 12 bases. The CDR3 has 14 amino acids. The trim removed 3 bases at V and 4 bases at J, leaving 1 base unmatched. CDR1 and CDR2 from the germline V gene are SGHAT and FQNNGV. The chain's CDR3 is CASSLLAGGYEQYF. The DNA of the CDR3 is TGTGCCAGCAGCTTGCTAGCGGGAGGGTACGAGCAGTACTTC.

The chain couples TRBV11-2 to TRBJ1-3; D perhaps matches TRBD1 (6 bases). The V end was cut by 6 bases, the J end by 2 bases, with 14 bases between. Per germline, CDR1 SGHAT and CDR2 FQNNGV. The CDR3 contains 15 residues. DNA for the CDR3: TGTGCCAGCAGTCTGGGGGCAGGAGCTGGAAACACCATATATTTT. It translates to CASSLGAGAGNTIYF.

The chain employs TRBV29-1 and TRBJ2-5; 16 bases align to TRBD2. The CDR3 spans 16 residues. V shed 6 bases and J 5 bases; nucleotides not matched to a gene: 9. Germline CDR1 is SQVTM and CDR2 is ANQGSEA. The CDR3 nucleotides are TGCAGCGTCGCAGGAGGGACTAGCGGGAGGGGTGAGACCCAGTACTTC. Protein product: CSVAGGTSGRGETQYF.

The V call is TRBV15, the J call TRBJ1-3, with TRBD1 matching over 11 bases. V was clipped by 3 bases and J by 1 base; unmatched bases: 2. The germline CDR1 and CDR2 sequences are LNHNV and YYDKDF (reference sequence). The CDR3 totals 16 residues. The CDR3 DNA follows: TGTGCCACCAGCAGGGACAGGGGGCTTTCTGGAAACACCATATATTTT. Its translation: CATSRDRGLSGNTIYF.

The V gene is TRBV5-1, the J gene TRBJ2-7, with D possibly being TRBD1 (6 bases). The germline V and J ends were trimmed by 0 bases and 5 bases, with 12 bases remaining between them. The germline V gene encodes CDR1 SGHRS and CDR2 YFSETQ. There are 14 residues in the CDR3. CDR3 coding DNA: TGCGCCAGCAGCTTGGCCGACAGGCTGAACGAGCAGTACTTC. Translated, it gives CASSLADRLNEQYF.

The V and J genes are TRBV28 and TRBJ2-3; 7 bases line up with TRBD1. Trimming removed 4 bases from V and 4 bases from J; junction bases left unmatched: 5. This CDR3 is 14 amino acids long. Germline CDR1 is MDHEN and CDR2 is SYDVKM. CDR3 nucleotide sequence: TGTGCCAGCAGTTCAACAGGGGTCTCAGATACGCAGTATTTT. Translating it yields CASSSTGVSDTQYF.

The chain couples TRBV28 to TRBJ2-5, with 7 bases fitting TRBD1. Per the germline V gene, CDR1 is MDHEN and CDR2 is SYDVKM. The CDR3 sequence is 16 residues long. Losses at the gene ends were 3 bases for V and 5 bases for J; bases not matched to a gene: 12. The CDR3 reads CASSLSQTGLRETQYF. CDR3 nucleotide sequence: TGTGCCAGCAGTTTGTCCCAGACAGGGCTGAGGGAGACCCAGTACTTC.

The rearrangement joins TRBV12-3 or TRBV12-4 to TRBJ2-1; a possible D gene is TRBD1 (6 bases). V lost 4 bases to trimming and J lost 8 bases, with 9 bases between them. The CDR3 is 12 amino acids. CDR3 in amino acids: CASSSQGDEQFF. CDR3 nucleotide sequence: TGTGCCAGCAGTTCACAGGGAGATGAGCAGTTCTTC.

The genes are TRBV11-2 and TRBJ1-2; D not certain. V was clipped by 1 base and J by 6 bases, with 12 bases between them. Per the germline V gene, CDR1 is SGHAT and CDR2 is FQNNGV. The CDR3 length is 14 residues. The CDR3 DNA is TGTGCCAGCAGCTTAGCCAGGAAACCAGATGGCTACACCTTC. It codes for CASSLARKPDGYTF.